This TCR beta chain was captured in a study of CD8 T cells in ankylosing spondylitis. Overall study findings and caveats: Typical of ankylosing spondylitis blood, it appeared, was a TCR beta motif of fewer than 10 highly homologous variants. Some of the motif variants had earlier been found in reactive arthritis patients' fluid and blood.

In this sample, this clonotype turned up many times. The antigen is not known. CDR3 length equals 15 residues. Trimming stripped 10 bases from V and 7 bases from J, with 25 bases between. The germline gives CDR1 MNHGY, CDR2 SVAAGI. Each CDR3 protein gets one entry after TCRdb re-called the 5' RACE reads with MiXCR. Of about 460,000 distinct CDR3 sequences listed, about 5.2% were seen once; the top ten hold around 3.5%. This chain links TRBV6-9 with TRBJ1-2, with a weak D call TRBD1 (5 bases). This TCR derives from a male donor with ankylosing spondylitis. Input material: blood, either unsorted or a sorted T cell fraction (not recorded which). The CDR3 loop reads CAISILPGTHGGYTF. The CDR3 nucleotides are TGTGCCATTTCGATTCTGCCCGGGACCCACGGTGGCTACACCTTC.